The T cell receptor (beta chain) described here comes from a study of identical twins. Findings and caveats of the study: Beta out-of-frame sequences showed weaker excess sharing between twins.

A remark on this clonotype: No antigen is known for it.

TCRdb redid the calling of the 5' RACE reads with MiXCR, one entry per CDR3 protein. The profile covers roughly 690,000 distinct CDR3 sequences, with about 20% appearing a single time and around 4.4% taken by the ten largest. Among all donors, each was a healthy Caucasian. The CDR3 covers 12 residues. Trimming took 10 bases from V and 3 from J, leaving 13 bases between them. The germline CDR1 and CDR2 sequences are MNHNS and SASEGT. Another study also made use of these data, one on T cells expressing NK-cell markers. That source reports: Dominant NKG2C+ clonotypes made up roughly 1.0-7.5% of CD8+ T cells in several donors. Also leading the CD3+CD56-NKG2C+ fraction in a handful of donors were these clonotypes.

The chain combines TRBV6-1 with TRBJ2-7, with unresolved D. The sample comprised PBMCs. The sequence came from a woman between 18 and 29 years old in good health. The CDR3 DNA sequence: TGTGCCACCAGCACGTGGAGCTACGAGCAGTACTTC. It is translated as CATSTWSYEQYF.